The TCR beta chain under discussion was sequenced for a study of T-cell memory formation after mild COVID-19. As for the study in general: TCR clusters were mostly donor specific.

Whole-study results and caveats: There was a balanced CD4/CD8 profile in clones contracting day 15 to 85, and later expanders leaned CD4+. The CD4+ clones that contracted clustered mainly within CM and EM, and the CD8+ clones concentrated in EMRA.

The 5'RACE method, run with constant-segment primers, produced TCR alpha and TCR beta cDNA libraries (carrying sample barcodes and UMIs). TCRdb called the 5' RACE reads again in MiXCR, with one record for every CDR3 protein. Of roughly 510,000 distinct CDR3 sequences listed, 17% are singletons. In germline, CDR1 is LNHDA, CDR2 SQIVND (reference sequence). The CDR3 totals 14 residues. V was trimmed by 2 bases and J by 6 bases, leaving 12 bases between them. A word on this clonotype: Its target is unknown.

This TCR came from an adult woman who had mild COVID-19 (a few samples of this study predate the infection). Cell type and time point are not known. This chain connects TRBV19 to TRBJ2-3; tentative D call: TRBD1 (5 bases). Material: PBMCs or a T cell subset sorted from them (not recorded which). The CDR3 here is CASSIRTSVDTQYF. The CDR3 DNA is TGTGCCAGTAGTATACGGACATCGGTGGATACGCAGTATTTT.